This T cell receptor (beta chain) was sequenced in a study of T cell responses to AZD1222 COVID-19 vaccine. General study results and limits: In all cases, repertoires were sampled only after the peak T cell response. Along spike, vaccine-associated CD4 TCRs were found throughout, with dominance at 160-218 and 743-854. At baseline, seropositivity was found in only six or seven AZD1222 recipients.

Concerning this clone itself: The antigen remains undetermined.

V was pared by 5 bases and J by 3 bases, with 11 bases between. Germline-derived CDR1 and CDR2 are LNHDA and SQIVND (reference sequence). There are 14 residues in the CDR3. Libraries were prepared by immunoSEQ multiplex PCR; TCRdb keeps only in-frame clonotypes and omits some of them. The sample records over 100,000 clones, roughly 90% being singletons. The sequenced sample was peripheral blood, obtained on day 0 of AZD1222 vaccination. The source is an adult in good health. The chain combines TRBV19 with TRBJ1-5; D unclear. DNA of the CDR3: TGTGCCAGTAGTCCGGCCAGGCTCAATCAGCCCCAGCATTTT. Translating gives CASSPARLNQPQHF.